What follows are 8 T cell receptor beta chains derived from one specimen sequenced in a study of T cell responses to AZD1222 COVID-19 vaccine. The assay was immunoSEQ multiplex PCR, and TCRdb's table has in-frame clones only and misses some. The sample has 120,000 to 150,000 clones; more than 70% are singletons. The sequencing here drew on peripheral blood, taken 28 days after the second AZD1222 dose. The receptor source for this set is an adult who received the AZD1222 COVID-19 vaccine.

The V call is TRBV24-1, the J call TRBJ2-1; a weak D match, TRBD2 (6 bases). This CDR3 region has 15 residues. CDR1 and CDR2 (germline): KGHDR, SFDVKD. V lost 6 bases and J 1 base, leaving 12 bases between the germline ends. In DNA, the CDR3 is TGTGCCACCAGTTCCGGGACTTTGTCCTACAATGAGCAGTTCTTC. Its protein is CATSSGTLSYNEQFF.

The chain couples TRBV7-2 to TRBJ2-5; D not certain. This CDR3 spans 16 amino acids. Germline V gene data show CDR1 as SGHTA and CDR2 as FQGNSA. V gave up 3 bases and J gave up 4 bases, with 18 bases separating them. The CDR3 loop is CASSFGNLLVGETQYF. The CDR3 coding sequence is TGTGCCAGCAGCTTTGGGAATTTGTTGGTAGGAGAGACCCAGTACTTC.

The chain combines TRBV12-3 or TRBV12-4 with TRBJ1-2; D unclear. The CDR3 loop spans 12 amino acids. Trimming took off 5 bases at V and 8 bases at J, with 12 bases between the two ends. The CDR3 sequence: CASSSPSRGYTF. The CDR3 DNA reads as TGTGCCAGCAGTAGTCCGTCGCGGGGCTACACCTTC.

This clone was detected once. V is TRBV15 and J is TRBJ1-2; 9 bases match TRBD1. The V gene end was trimmed by 5 bases and the J gene end by 5 bases; junction bases not matched to a gene: 3. CDR3 length: 13 residues. The V gene's germline CDR1 is LNHNV and CDR2 YYDKDF (reference sequence). The DNA for the CDR3 is TGTGCCACCAGCGGCGACAGGGGGTATGGCTACACCTTC. Translating it yields CATSGDRGYGYTF.

The chain joins TRBV4-3 to TRBJ1-4; D remains ambiguous. Germline V gene data show CDR1 as LGHNA and CDR2 as YSLEER. Trimming cost V 2 bases and J 5 bases, with 9 bases left between them. This CDR3 contains 14 residues. CDR3 coding DNA: TGCGCCAGCAGCCAACACTCGGTGAATGAAAAACTGTTTTTT. Protein: CASSQHSVNEKLFF.

The V and J genes are TRBV4-1 and TRBJ2-7; TRBD2 matches at 9 bases. The V and J ends lost 1 base and 2 bases, in that order; junction bases with no gene match: 3. This CDR3 has 15 amino acids. The germline gives CDR1 MGHRA, CDR2 YSYEKL. The chain's CDR3 is CASSQVAGGAYEQYF. CDR3 DNA: TGCGCCAGCAGCCAAGTGGCGGGAGGGGCCTACGAGCAGTACTTC.

This rearrangement joins TRBV3-1 (or the pseudogene TRBV3-2) to TRBJ2-7, with TRBD2 matching over 7 bases. Germline CDR1 LGHDT, CDR2 YNNKEL (reference sequence). J lost 7 bases, V lost 2 bases, and 8 bases had no gene match. This CDR3 has 14 residues. This CDR3 reads CASSQQGLGGEQYF. CDR3 DNA: TGTGCCAGCAGCCAACAGGGACTGGGGGGGGAGCAGTACTTC.

The rearrangement joins TRBV28 to TRBJ1-1; D gene ambiguous. CDR1 is MDHEN and CDR2 is SYDVKM in the germline V gene. V was clipped by 7 bases and J by 8 bases, with 14 bases between them. The CDR3 spans 12 residues. The CDR3 sequence is CASTYQSTEAFF. Written as DNA, the CDR3 is TGTGCCAGCACGTACCAGTCTACGGAAGCTTTCTTT.